Each of the 13 T cell receptor beta chains below was sequenced from the same sample in a study of vaccination effects on CD4 cells after COVID-19. Before sequencing took place, the ViraFEST assay used viral peptide pools to expand antigen-specific CD4+ T cells. Scientists isolated CD4+ T cells after a roughly ten-day culture period ended. Their SARS-CoV-2 infection, verified by PCR, occurred between March and December 2020. For these TCRs, the target antigens are not known. Sequencing used immunoSEQ multiplex PCR; TCRdb keeps in-frame clones, though not all of them. The sample holds roughly 73,000 clones, roughly 73% seen once. The material was CD4+ T cells from PBMCs cultured with HIV peptides, obtained before COVID-19 vaccination. Subset: HIV-1 Nef peptide pool negative control/reference culture. The source of these receptors is a human donor who had a prior SARS-CoV-2 infection.

This clone showed up just a few times. The J gene is TRBJ2-2, the V gene TRBV7-9, with D perhaps matching TRBD2 (5 bases). CDR1 is SEHNR, CDR2 FQNEAQ, per germline (reference sequence). The CDR3 is 14 amino acids. Between the trimmed V and J ends, which lost 1 base and 2 bases, there was a span of 5 bases. CDR3 coding DNA: TGTGCCAGCAGCTTAGGGACTAACACCGGGGAGCTGTTTTTT. Translation gives CASSLGTNTGELFF.

The chain employs TRBV2 and TRBJ2-3, with D possibly being TRBD1 (5 bases). The germline CDR1 and CDR2 sequences are SNHLY and FYNNEI. This CDR3 has 16 residues. V was clipped by 2 bases and J by 0 bases, with 12 bases between them. This CDR3 is CASSEWEGASTDTQYF. The CDR3 region has the DNA TGTGCCAGCAGTGAATGGGAAGGGGCTAGCACAGATACGCAGTATTTT.

The rearrangement links TRBV27 to TRBJ2-7, with 10 bases aligning to TRBD1. V lost 4 bases and J lost 4; bases outside the gene matches: 4. The CDR3 covers 14 residues. The germline V gene encodes CDR1 MNHEY and CDR2 SMNVEV (reference sequence). The DNA for the CDR3 is TGTGCCAGCAGTTCGCAGGACAGGGGGTACGAGCAGTACTTC. Amino acid sequence: CASSSQDRGYEQYF.

The DNA for the CDR3 is TGTGCCACCAGTGACCCGACAGGGGATAGCAATCAGCCCCAGCATTTT. This translates into CATSDPTGDSNQPQHF. The genes are TRBV24-1 and TRBJ1-5; 8 bases agree with TRBD1. V trimming: 4 bases; J trimming: 0 bases; junction bases outside the gene matches: 4. Germline CDR1 KGHDR, CDR2 SFDVKD. The CDR3 spans 16 residues.

This sequence joins TRBV4-1 and TRBJ2-5; D is unclear. CDR3 length: 15 residues. With 1 base removed from V and 5 bases from J, the gap between germline ends came to 14 bases. CDR1 and CDR2 (germline): MGHRA, YSYEKL. The CDR3 DNA is TGCGCCAGCAGCCAAGTCGGTACGACTGGGGAGACCCAGTACTTC. It specifies CASSQVGTTGETQYF.

This chain joins TRBV5-6 and TRBJ1-3; no firm D call. V lost 4 bases to trimming and J lost 2 bases, with 10 bases between them. Germline V CDR1 and CDR2: SGHDT, YYEEEE. The CDR3 contains 14 residues. CDR3 in DNA: TGTGCCAGCAGCGTGAGCGGTGCTGGAAACACCATATATTTT. This sequence encodes CASSVSGAGNTIYF.

The gene calls are TRBV5-1 and TRBJ2-5; TRBD1 matches at 10 bases. V shed 4 bases, J shed 5 bases, and the junction held 8 bases outside the gene matches. CDR3 length: 15 residues. Germline CDR1 is SGHRS and CDR2 is YFSETQ. The CDR3 sequence is CASSKDRGRPETQYF. The CDR3 coding sequence is TGCGCCAGCAGCAAAGACAGGGGGCGCCCGGAGACCCAGTACTTC.

This chain joins TRBV14 and TRBJ2-5; 8 nucleotides match TRBD1. This CDR3 is built from 17 residues. Germline V gene lookup returns CDR1 SGHDN and CDR2 FVKESK. The J segment lost 5 bases and the V segment lost 0 bases, leaving 11 bases of the junction unmatched. CDR3 nucleotide sequence: TGTGCCAGCAGCCAAGATCCGGCAGGGGGCGGGATGGAGACCCAGTACTTC. Protein product: CASSQDPAGGGMETQYF.

This clone was detected only once. This rearrangement joins TRBV2 to TRBJ1-3; 9 nucleotides agree with TRBD1. Trimming took 5 bases from V and 1 from J; bases not matched to a gene: 9. Germline CDR1 SNHLY, CDR2 FYNNEI. This CDR3 is built from 17 residues. CDR3 in amino acids: CASSSQGQGGSGNTIYF. CDR3 sequence (DNA): TGTGCCAGCAGTAGTCAGGGACAGGGAGGATCTGGAAACACCATATATTTT.

This chain links TRBV11-2 with TRBJ2-7; the match to TRBD2 covers 7 bases. V shed 3 bases and J 7 bases; nucleotides not matched to a gene: 9. The CDR3 runs to 14 residues. Germline CDR1 is SGHAT and CDR2 is FQNNGV. The CDR3 DNA follows: TGTGCCAGCAGCTTCAGCGGGGCCGCGGGAGAGCAGTACTTC. Its protein product is CASSFSGAAGEQYF.

The chain has TRBV5-1 and TRBJ2-5, with 10 positions matching TRBD1. Germline lookup yields CDR1 SGHRS and CDR2 YFSETQ. The CDR3 runs to 16 residues. The ends lost 0 bases at V and 4 bases at J; junction bases unmatched: 6. CDR3 bases: TGCGCCAGCAGCTTGGAGGGACAGGGGAGAGGAGAGACCCAGTACTTC. It codes for CASSLEGQGRGETQYF.

This clone has only a few counts. Mismatch with germline at one junction end may stem from a read error. The gene calls are TRBV6-5 and TRBJ2-7; perhaps TRBD1 as D (6 bases). The CDR3 length is 14 residues. Germline V CDR1 and CDR2: MNHEY, SVGAGI. CDR3 loop: CASSYVLGGYPLYF. The CDR3 region has the DNA TGTGCCAGCAGTTACGTCCTAGGGGGTTACCCCTTATATTTC.

In regard to this clone: Within the sample, other DNA sequences also encode this same CDR3. The V gene is TRBV7-2, the J gene TRBJ1-2; D gene ambiguous. This CDR3 region has 14 residues. Germline loops: CDR1 SGHTA, CDR2 FQGNSA. Trimming took off 5 bases at V and 7 bases at J, with 17 bases between the two ends. DNA of the CDR3: TGTGCCAGCAGCCTAACCCTCTCGTGGGGTGGCTACACCTTC. Translating it yields CASSLTLSWGGYTF.